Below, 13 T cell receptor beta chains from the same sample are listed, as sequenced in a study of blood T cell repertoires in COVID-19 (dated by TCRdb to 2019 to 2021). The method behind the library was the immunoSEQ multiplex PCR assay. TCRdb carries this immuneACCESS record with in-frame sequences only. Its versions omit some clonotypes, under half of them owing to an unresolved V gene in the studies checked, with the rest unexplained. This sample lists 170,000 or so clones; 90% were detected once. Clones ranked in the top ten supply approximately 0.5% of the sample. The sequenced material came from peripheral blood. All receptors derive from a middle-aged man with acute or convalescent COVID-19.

The CDR3 DNA reads TGTGCCAGCAGTCCGACAGGGTTCGAGCAGTACGTC. This codes for CASSPTGFEQYV. V is TRBV7-9 and J is TRBJ2-7, with 7 bases matching TRBD1. Per the germline V gene, CDR1 is SEHNR and CDR2 is FQNEAQ (reference sequence). J gave up 6 bases and V 6 bases, and 5 bases lay outside the gene matches. There are 12 residues in the CDR3.

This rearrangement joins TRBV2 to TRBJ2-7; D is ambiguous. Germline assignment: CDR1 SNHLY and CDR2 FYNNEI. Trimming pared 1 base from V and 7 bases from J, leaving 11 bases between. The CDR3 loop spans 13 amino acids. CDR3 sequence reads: CASSEVLAWEQYF. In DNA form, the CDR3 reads TGTGCCAGCAGTGAAGTCTTAGCCTGGGAGCAGTACTTC.

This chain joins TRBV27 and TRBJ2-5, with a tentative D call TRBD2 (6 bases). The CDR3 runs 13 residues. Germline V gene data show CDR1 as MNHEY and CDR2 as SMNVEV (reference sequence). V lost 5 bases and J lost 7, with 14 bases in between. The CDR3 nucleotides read TGTGCCAGCAGTGCCAGACTAGGAGGGACCCAGTACTTC. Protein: CASSARLGGTQYF.

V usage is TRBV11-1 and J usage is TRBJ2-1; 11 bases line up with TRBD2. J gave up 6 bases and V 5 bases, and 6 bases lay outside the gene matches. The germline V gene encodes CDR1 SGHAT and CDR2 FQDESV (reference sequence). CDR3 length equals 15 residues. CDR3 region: CASSTRLAGINEQFF. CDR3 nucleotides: TGTGCCAGCAGCACTAGACTAGCGGGGATCAATGAGCAGTTCTTC.

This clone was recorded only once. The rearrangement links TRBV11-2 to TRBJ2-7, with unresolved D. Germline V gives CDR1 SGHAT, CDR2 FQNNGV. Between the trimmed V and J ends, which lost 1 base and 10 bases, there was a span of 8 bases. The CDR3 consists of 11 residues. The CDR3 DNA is TGTGCCAGCAGCTTAGTGACACATCAGTACTTC. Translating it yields CASSLVTHQYF.

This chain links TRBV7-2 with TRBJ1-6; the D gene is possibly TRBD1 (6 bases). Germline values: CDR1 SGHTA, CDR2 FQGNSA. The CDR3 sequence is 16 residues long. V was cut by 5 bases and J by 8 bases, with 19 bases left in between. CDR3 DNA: TGTGCCAGCAGCCGGGGGGCCATAGGACCCTATTCACCCCTCCACTTT. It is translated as CASSRGAIGPYSPLHF.

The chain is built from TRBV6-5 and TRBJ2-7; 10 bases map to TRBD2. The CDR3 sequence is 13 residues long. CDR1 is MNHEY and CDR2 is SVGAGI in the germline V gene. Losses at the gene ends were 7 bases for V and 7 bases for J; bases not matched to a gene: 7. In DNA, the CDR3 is TGTGCCAGCAAGGGACTAGCGTCTGGGGAGCAGTACTTC. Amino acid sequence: CASKGLASGEQYF.

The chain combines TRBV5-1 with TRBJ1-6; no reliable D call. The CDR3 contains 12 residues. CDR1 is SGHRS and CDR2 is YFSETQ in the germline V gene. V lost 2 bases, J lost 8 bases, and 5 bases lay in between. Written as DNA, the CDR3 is TGCGCCAGCAGCTTAGGAGATTCACCCCTCCACTTT. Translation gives CASSLGDSPLHF.

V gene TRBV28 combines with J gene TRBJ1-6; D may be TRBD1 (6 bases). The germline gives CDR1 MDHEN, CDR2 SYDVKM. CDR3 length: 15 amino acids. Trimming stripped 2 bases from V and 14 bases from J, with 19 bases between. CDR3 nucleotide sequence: TGTGCCAGCAGTTTAACCCCCTACAGGGTTTGGGCCCTCCACTTT. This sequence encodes CASSLTPYRVWALHF.

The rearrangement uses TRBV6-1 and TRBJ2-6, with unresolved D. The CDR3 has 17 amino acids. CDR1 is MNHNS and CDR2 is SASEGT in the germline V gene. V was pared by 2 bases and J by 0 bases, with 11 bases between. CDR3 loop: CASSERTRVSGANVLTF. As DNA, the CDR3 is TGTGCCAGCAGTGAAAGAACTCGGGTCTCTGGGGCCAACGTCCTGACTTTC.

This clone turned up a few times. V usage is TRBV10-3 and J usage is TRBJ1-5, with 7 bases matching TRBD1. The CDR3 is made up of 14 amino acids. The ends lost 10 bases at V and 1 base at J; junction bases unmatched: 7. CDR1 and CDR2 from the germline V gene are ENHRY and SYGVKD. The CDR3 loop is CASRQGSSNQPQHF. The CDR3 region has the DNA TGTGCCAGCCGACAGGGTTCGAGCAATCAGCCCCAGCATTTT.

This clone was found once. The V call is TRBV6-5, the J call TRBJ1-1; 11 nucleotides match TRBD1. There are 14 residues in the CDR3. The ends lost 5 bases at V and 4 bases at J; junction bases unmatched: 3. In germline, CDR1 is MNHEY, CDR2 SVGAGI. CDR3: CASSRGQGGTEAFF. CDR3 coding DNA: TGTGCCAGCAGTCGGGGACAGGGGGGCACTGAAGCTTTCTTT.

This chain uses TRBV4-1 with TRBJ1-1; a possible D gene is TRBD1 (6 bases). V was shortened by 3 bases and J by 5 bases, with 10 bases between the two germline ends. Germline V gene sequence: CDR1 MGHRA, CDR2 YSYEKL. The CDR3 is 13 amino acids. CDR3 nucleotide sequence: TGCGCCAGCAGCCACGGGGGGGCTACTGAAGCTTTCTTT. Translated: CASSHGGATEAFF.